This T cell receptor (beta chain) was sequenced during a study of sequential checkpoint blockade in melanoma. As for this clone: Its specificity is not known.

The germline CDR1 and CDR2 sequences are SGHDN and FVKESK. Deletions cut 1 base from V and 8 bases from J, with 8 bases between. This CDR3 region has 12 residues. General observations from the study: Rising tumor T-cell fraction and clonality meant about 30 times likelier benefit.

Libraries were prepared by immunoSEQ multiplex PCR; TCRdb keeps only in-frame clonotypes and omits some of them. Among 40,000 or so clones listed, over 30% were seen once. As for treatment: randomized to nivolumab then ipilimumab (arm A) or the reverse (arm B). The chain has TRBV14 and TRBJ1-2, with D possibly being TRBD1 (6 bases). This clonotype originated in a human donor with melanoma. Sequenced here: tumor tissue (inferred from file names), sampled from a patient given nivolumab and ipilimumab in sequence. The CDR3 DNA follows: TGTGCCAGCAGCCAAGTGACAGGAGGCTACACCTTC. Translation gives CASSQVTGGYTF. The whole variable domain, remainder taken from reference TRBV14 and TRBJ1-2, is EAGVTQFPSHSVIEKGQTVTLRCDPISGHDNLYWYRRVMGKEIKFLLHFVKESKQDESGMPNNRFLAERTGGTYSTLKVQPAELEDSGVYFCASSQVTGGYTFGSGTRLTVV.